These 3 T cell receptor beta chains share one sample of origin, sequenced in a study of blood T cell repertoires in COVID-19. The table came from immunoSEQ multiplex PCR; TCRdb's copy has only in-frame clones and leaves some out. The table records about 160,000 clones, roughly 82% of them present only once. Source material: peripheral blood. The receptors originated from a middle-aged woman with COVID-19, enrolled during active disease.

This clone came up once. The chain links TRBV11-2 to TRBJ2-1; D is perhaps TRBD1 (5 bases). The CDR3 loop spans 16 amino acids. The V gene lost 0 bases and the J gene lost 6 bases, with 15 bases spanning the gap. CDR1 and CDR2 from the germline V gene are SGHAT and FQNNGV. The DNA of the CDR3 is TGTGCCAGCAGCTTAGATCTGGCAGGGATATTCAATGAGCAGTTCTTC. Translation gives CASSLDLAGIFNEQFF.

The V call is TRBV7-8, the J call TRBJ1-6; 7 bases agree with TRBD1. The CDR3 has 14 amino acids. Germline trimming cut 5 bases from V and 7 bases from J; bases unmatched to any gene: 5. CDR1 SGHVS and CDR2 FQNEAQ come from the germline V gene. CDR3 nucleotide sequence: TGTGCCAGCAGCCGACAGGGTTCCAATTCACCCCTCCACTTT. It yields the protein CASSRQGSNSPLHF.

V and J are TRBV28 and TRBJ2-7; D might be TRBD2 (6 bases). The CDR3 spans 12 residues. The V gene's germline CDR1 is MDHEN and CDR2 SYDVKM. Trimming removed 5 bases at V and 11 bases at J, with 16 bases between. The CDR3 is CASSPPLREKYF. Written as DNA, the CDR3 is TGTGCCAGCAGTCCCCCGTTACGGGAGAAGTACTTC.